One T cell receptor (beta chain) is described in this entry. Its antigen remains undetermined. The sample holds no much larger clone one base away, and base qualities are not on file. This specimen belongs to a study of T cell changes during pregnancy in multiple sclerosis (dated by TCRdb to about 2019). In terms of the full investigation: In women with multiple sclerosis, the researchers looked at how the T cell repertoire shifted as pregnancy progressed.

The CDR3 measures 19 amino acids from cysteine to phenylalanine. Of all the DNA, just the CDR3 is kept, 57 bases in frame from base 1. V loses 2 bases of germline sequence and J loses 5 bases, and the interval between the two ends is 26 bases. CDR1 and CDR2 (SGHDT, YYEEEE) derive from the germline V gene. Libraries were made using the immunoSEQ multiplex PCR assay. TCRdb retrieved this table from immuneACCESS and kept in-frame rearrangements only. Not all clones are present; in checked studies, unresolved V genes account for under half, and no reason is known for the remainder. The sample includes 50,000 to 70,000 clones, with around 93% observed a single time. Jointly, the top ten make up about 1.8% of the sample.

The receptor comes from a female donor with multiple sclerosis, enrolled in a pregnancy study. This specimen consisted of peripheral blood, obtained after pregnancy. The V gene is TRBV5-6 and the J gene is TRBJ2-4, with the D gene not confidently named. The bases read TGTGCCAGCAGCTTTTTGGCCCCTCAGCCGGCGGTCGTCCAAAACATTCAGTACTTC. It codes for CASSFLAPQPAVVQNIQYF.